Included here is one T cell receptor (beta chain) sequence, with context. Its antigen is as yet unknown. Systemic immunosuppression or a history of autoimmune disease excluded patients. Sequenced by immunoSEQ multiplex PCR; TCRdb stores in-frame clones only, minus some. Of around 23,000 clones listed, roughly 82% are singletons. This entry is derived from a study of OX40 agonist ivuxolimab in advanced cancers. As for the study in general: Every 2 weeks, patients received ivuxolimab intravenously, dosed at 0.01 to 10 mg/kg. A partial response was reached by three patients: one with hepatocellular carcinoma and two with cutaneous melanoma. Broader study findings: In CD8+ T cells, expanded clones were on average more numerous than in CD4+.

The sequence was collected from an adult with an advanced solid tumor such as melanoma, head and neck, liver or kidney cancer. The sample here was CD4+ or CD8+ T cells sorted from blood, taken in a trial of the OX40 agonist ivuxolimab.

The CDR3 loop reads CAWRLAGTDTQYF. The CDR3 DNA reads TGTGCCTGGAGGCTAGCGGGCACAGATACGCAGTATTTT. This chain links TRBV30 with TRBJ2-3; TRBD2 matches 7 bases. The CDR3 covers 13 residues. V trimming: 3 bases; J trimming: 1 base; junction bases outside the gene matches: 1. Germline V CDR1 and CDR2: GTSNPN, SVGIG (reference sequence).